This entry describes one T cell receptor (beta chain). This specimen comes from a study of blood T cell repertoires in COVID-19. Study-level background: There were acute and convalescent COVID-19 samples, and they came from the United States, Italy and Spain. T cells, B-cell-depleted T cells, or PBMCs supplied cDNA or gDNA.

Assignments of participants to cohorts depended upon their own reported clinical history. The method was immunoSEQ multiplex PCR; TCRdb's version includes in-frame clones alone and lacks a portion of them. The top ten hold roughly 0.97% of the sample, which has roughly 360,000 clones, 70% to 90% seen once. This receptor was obtained from a woman in her 30s with acute COVID-19. Sequencing was performed on PBMCs or T cells enriched from blood (not recorded which).

The CDR3, as DNA: TGTGCCATCCGACAGGGGGGGAACACCATATATTTT. This sequence encodes CAIRQGGNTIYF. The chain has TRBV10-3 and TRBJ1-3; 9 bases are a match to TRBD1. V was clipped by 8 bases and J by 7 bases; unmatched bases: 3. The length of the CDR3 is 12 residues. Germline CDR1 is ENHRY and CDR2 is SYGVKD.